This note documents a single TCR beta chain sequence. Its antigen is not yet known. The input lacks base qualities; no much larger clone sits a single base away. This sample was included in a study of shared clonotypes between healthy human individuals (dated by TCRdb to the early 2020s). General notes on the study: A couple of women and three men aged 18 to 49 years were included in the cohort. Per donor, leukapheresis produced somewhere between about 0.85 and 10 billion PBMCs. To estimate repertoire size and how much clonotype sharing occurs between individuals, the study deeply sequenced the blood TCR repertoires of five healthy adults. To increase sequencing depth and limit assay-specific biases, different laboratories used diverse techniques to prepare libraries and sequence TCR repertoires. For each donor, CD4 naive and CD4 memory were each run on three plates, CD8 naive on two plates, and CD8 memory on one plate. What the work shows at the level of the full study, not this receptor alone: Even with the large sequencing depth, rarefaction of the sorted-subset datasets indicated that sequencing was incomplete. Across four donors, roughly 5% of naive CD4, approximately 3.6% of naive CD8, 2.3% of memory CD4, and approximately 0.4% of memory CD8 clonotypes were shared. Sampling was limited to blood, and TCR repertoires in tissue likely differ from TCR repertoires in blood. Because the study included a small number of donors, the genetic and exposure-history diversity represented was limited. Pairwise subsampling indicated that sequencing depth was expected to affect the degree of clonotype sharing among donors. Estimated clonotype richness was generally larger for naive than for memory subsets. Clonotypes shared by all four sorted-subset donors showed higher generation probabilities than non-shared clonotypes.

From the cysteine through the phenylalanine, the CDR3 covers 15 amino acids. Only CDR3 DNA is held: 45 bases, read in frame from base 1. Clipping removes 3 bases from V and 3 bases from J, with 7 as the unmatched junction base count. Per the germline V gene, SNHLY is the CDR1 and FYNNEI is the CDR2. Using the deep immunoSEQ assay, multiplex PCR amplified TCR CDR3 regions from genomic DNA. Genomic DNA extracted from each cell subset was distributed evenly over all wells of several immunoSEQ 96-well plates, and each plate served as one replicate. For sorted subsets, each replicate PCR was loaded with around 220 ng genomic DNA, equivalent to some 27,000 T cell genomes. Purified libraries were measured with a Qubit 3.0 fluorometer, size-checked on a Bioanalyzer 2100, and measured again with the KAPA Library Quantification kit. Every immunoSEQ 96-well plate was sequenced on a dedicated single-read 150-cycle Illumina NextSeq 550 flow cell. Processing in the source paper ran as follows. The immunoSEQ output contained only junctional sequences without quality scores, so filtering could not match that applied to full-length reads. Sequences were annotated with PyIR, a Python wrapper for IgBLAST v1.9, using IMGT germline references to assign V/J genes and CDR3. Reads were filtered out if the reads had weak V/J assignments (E-value above 1e-6), no CDR3, stop codons, out-of-frame junctions, or ambiguous translated residues. V3J clonotypes were defined by identical inferred V gene, J gene, and CDR3 amino acid sequence. Percentage overlap between repertoires was computed as shared unique clonotypes divided by the size of the smaller repertoire. Three approaches were used to assess repertoire richness: RTK rarefaction, the Chao1 estimator, and Recon v2.1 estimates of unobserved clonotypes. Generation probabilities were computed with OLGA for all TCRbeta clonotypes obtained by the gDNA method from several donors. Imported from immuneACCESS, the table was reduced by TCRdb to in-frame sequences with V and J called. These copies leave out some clones; in studies compared against another copy, an unresolved V gene accounts for under half, and the cause of the remainder is not known. V and J calls plus clone size are reproduced from that table; the DNA served to infer D and trimming. The sample includes about 2.4 million clones, with under 95% observed a single time. Together, the top ten hold approximately 0.36% of the sample.

The donors were healthy, HIV-negative adults with no recently reported acute infections or vaccinations. Every donor was a Caucasian adult living in Nashville, Tennessee, USA. CD4+ T cells were enriched by magnetic negative selection; naive cells were then positively selected on CD45RA, and the negative fraction formed the memory subset. Blood was collected by leukapheresis, and PBMCs were isolated by Ficoll-Histopaque density gradient centrifugation and then cryopreserved in liquid nitrogen vapor phase. Analytical flow cytometry was used to check the purity and quantity of every magnetically sorted T cell population. From each sorted fraction, genomic DNA was isolated and quantified by UV absorbance on a Nanodrop 2000c.

The material sequenced was naive CD4+ T cells from PBMCs. The intended sense of this specimen's cell subset or site label: CD45RA+ positively selected. The sequence links TRBV2 to TRBJ1-2, and 7 junction bases match TRBD1. The receptor was isolated from a man between 18 and 29 years old in good health. Some clones in this sample may be carry-over from other donors' samples. CDR3 reads: CASSDRGQGDYGYTF. The DNA is as follows: TGTGCCAGCAGTGACCGGGGGCAGGGGGACTATGGCTACACCTTC.